The clone carrying this T cell receptor beta chain came up once. Its antigen remains unknown. The sample's treatment: approximately nine-day PBMC culture with coronavirus spike peptide pools or control peptides (ViraFEST assay). Before Alpha, Beta and Delta appeared in the US, convalescents tested positive (March–December 2020). V was cut by 2 bases and J by 3 bases, with 5 bases left in between. This CDR3 has 12 amino acids. Germline V lookup: CDR1 MNHNS, CDR2 SASEGT. This entry belongs to a study of vaccination and CD4 T cells after COVID-19. In the study overall: Six males and four females, two of them Hispanic, were enrolled as convalescents.

Cultured CD4+ T cells had their DNA profiled by the Oncomine TCR Beta short-read assay. The source of extracted genomic DNA was cultured CD4+ T cells. TCRdb re-analysed the PCR reads in MiXCR, keeping a single row per CDR3 protein. In the table there are about 16,000 distinct CDR3 sequences, approximately 48% of which are singletons. The V gene is TRBV6-1, the J gene TRBJ2-7; D uncertain. The source of this sequence is a human donor who had recovered from COVID-19. Material: CD4+ T cells from blood, cultured in vitro, obtained before SARS-CoV-2 vaccination. The CDR3 spells CASSERFYEQYF. The DNA for the CDR3 is TGTGCCAGCAGTGAACGGTTCTACGAGCAGTACTTC.